There are a few counts of the clone carrying this T cell receptor beta chain. As yet, its antigen is unknown. Based on CD45RO/CCR7/CD25/CD127/CD95/CD27, CD4+ regulatory, stem cell-like memory, naive and central memory cells were sorted. These data come from a study of beta chain features in type 1 diabetes. Study-wide results and caveats: VDJ junctions sequenced from type 1 diabetes patients showed fewer insertions and more deletions. An over-representation of cells with high TCR expression could result from cDNA sequencing.

Expressed TCRB transcripts were sequenced after all isolated RNA was converted to cDNA. Sequencing was performed with immunoSEQ multiplex PCR; in TCRdb, only in-frame clones are kept and a portion is missing. Of 120,000 to 150,000 clones detected, 10% appear once; the ten largest clones hold roughly 1.4%. Trimming pared 1 base from V and 5 bases from J, leaving 8 bases between. The CDR3 sequence is 13 residues long. Looked up from germline, CDR1 is SGHTA and CDR2 is FQGNSA. Sample: naive CD4+ T cells from blood. The chain combines TRBV7-2 with TRBJ2-5; no clear D. This clonotype originated in a man between 18 and 29 years old in good health. The CDR3 coding sequence is TGTGCCAGCAGCTTAGTCTCGCGGGAGACCCAGTACTTC. Its translation: CASSLVSRETQYF.